This T cell receptor beta chain was found in a study of cytomegalovirus exposure and HLA in healthy donors. Whole-study findings and limits: At a 0.05 false discovery rate, a later analysis found approximately 15,000 TCR beta sequences to be associated with HLA alleles.

Germline loops: CDR1 MNHEY, CDR2 SMNVEV (reference sequence). V was clipped by 7 bases and J by 2 bases, with 12 bases between them. The CDR3 extends over 13 amino acids. The PCR had 60 Vbeta and 13 Jbeta primers. Profiled with immunoSEQ multiplex PCR; TCRdb holds only in-frame clones, not every one. The sample records 80,000 or so clones, 70% to 85% being singletons. Though nominally healthy at sampling, donors likely had unrecorded immune exposures. About this clone: The antigen remains unidentified.

This TCR derives from a middle-aged man in good health and CMV-seropositive. The sample was PBMCs. The V call is TRBV27, the J call TRBJ2-7; D is uncertain. CDR3 DNA: TGTGCCAGCAAAGTCAGCGCGACCTACGAGCAGTACTTC. It specifies CASKVSATYEQYF.